Given below is one TCR beta chain in context. Its target is not known. Data came from immunoSEQ multiplex PCR; TCRdb stores just in-frame clones and leaves some out. In the table there are roughly 890,000 clones, almost 95% of which are singletons. Naive CD8 cells lacked CD45RO and underwent positive selection for CCR7, leaving out terminally differentiated effector memory CD45RA+ cells. The study drew its donors from healthy HIV-negative adults without recent acute infections or vaccinations. This sample is drawn from a study of shared clonotypes between healthy human individuals. Whole-study context: Each donor's CD4 naive and CD4 memory cells filled three plates apiece, CD8 naive two, and CD8 memory one.

CDR1 and CDR2 (germline): SGHRS, YFSETQ. The trim removed 3 bases at V and 1 base at J, leaving 20 bases unmatched. This CDR3 has 21 amino acids. Points from the study as a whole: The sole specimen, blood, was sampled, and tissue repertoires likely differ. Naive subsets generally exceeded memory subsets in estimated richness.

This TCR was recovered from a man in his thirties or forties in good health. Sequencing was done on a sample of naive CD8+ T cells sorted from blood. The V gene is TRBV5-1, the J gene TRBJ2-3, with 10 bases that match TRBD2. CDR3 sequence reads: CASSSTLTGLAGGLGTDTQYF. The CDR3 bases are TGCGCCAGCAGCTCAACGCTAACAGGGTTAGCGGGAGGTTTGGGCACAGATACGCAGTATTTT.